This TCR beta chain was identified in a study of T cell repertoires in cytomegalovirus infection. Background on the study: The authors relied on CMV epitopes, both recently identified HLA-C-restricted and well-studied HLA-B-restricted. Based on public TCR beta signatures, there were indications of CMV infection and of a matching HLA type. Study observations and caveats: HLA-C-restricted TCR beta clonotypes specific for CMV led the ex vivo response.

Trimming took 10 bases from V and 0 from J, leaving 11 bases between them. The CDR3 is 13 amino acids. CDR1 is SGDLS and CDR2 is YYNGEE in the germline V gene. This clonotype has more than one count but fewer than ten. The target antigen is unknown. TCRdb called the reads again in MiXCR, with one record for every CDR3 protein. Of about 890,000 distinct CDR3 sequences in the sample, approximately 33% are singletons; the top ten hold around 15%. The material was cultured CD8+ T cells from PBMCs, obtained from culture after CMV antigen stimulation. The chain carries TRBV9 and TRBJ1-5; no definite D call. The TCR comes from a human donor in good health (CMV status not recorded). Some clones in this sample may be carry-over from other donors' samples. The CDR3, as DNA: TGTGCCTCGGCAGTGGATAGCAATCAGCCCCAGCATTTT. This codes for CASAVDSNQPQHF.